The entry below describes one T cell receptor beta chain. Antigen unknown. Using its own MiXCR run on the 5' RACE reads, TCRdb lists one record per CDR3 protein. The sample has about 320,000 distinct CDR3 sequences; around an eighth are singletons. The sample comes from a study of T-cell memory formation after mild COVID-19. Study conclusions and caveats: Pre-infection memory showed some responding clones, and this suggested that cross-reactive memory joined. For contracting clones, CD4+ ones sat mainly in CM and EM, CD8+ in EMRA.

With 5 bases removed from V and 1 base from J, the gap between germline ends came to 10 bases. The CDR3 is 14 amino acids. Germline CDR1 LGHDT, CDR2 YNNKEL (reference sequence). The V and J genes are TRBV3-1 and TRBJ2-3, with a possible D match to TRBD2 (7 bases). The sample comprised PBMCs or a T cell subset sorted from them (not recorded which). This receptor was identified in a man between 18 and 29 years old who had mild COVID-19 (a few samples of this study predate the infection). Cell type and time point are not known. The CDR3 region is CASSKGGGTDTQYF. The CDR3 DNA is TGTGCCAGCAGCAAGGGGGGGGGCACAGATACGCAGTATTTT.